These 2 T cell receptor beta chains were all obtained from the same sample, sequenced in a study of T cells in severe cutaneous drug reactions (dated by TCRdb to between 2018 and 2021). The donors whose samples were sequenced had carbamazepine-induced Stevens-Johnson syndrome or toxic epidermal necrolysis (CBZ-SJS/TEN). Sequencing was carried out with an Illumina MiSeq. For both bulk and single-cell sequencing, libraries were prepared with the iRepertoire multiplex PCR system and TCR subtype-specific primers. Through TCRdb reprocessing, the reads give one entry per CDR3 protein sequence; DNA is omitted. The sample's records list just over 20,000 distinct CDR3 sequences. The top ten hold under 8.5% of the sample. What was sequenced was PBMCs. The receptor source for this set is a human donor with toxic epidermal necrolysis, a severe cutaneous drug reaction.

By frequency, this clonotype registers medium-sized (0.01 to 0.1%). The CDR3 region is CASRTTVNTEAFF. The gene calls are TRBV6-1 and TRBJ1-1. CDR3 size: 13 residues. Germline V gene sequence: CDR1 MNHNS, CDR2 SASEGT.

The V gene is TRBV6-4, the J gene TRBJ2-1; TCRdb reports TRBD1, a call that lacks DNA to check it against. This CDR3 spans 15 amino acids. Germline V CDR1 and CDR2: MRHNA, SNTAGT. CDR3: CASSPHPGSGNEQFF.